This T cell receptor (beta chain) derives from a study of blood T cell repertoires in COVID-19. The CDR3 contains 18 residues. Trimming stripped 2 bases from V and 0 bases from J, with 14 bases between. The germline gives CDR1 SGHDN, CDR2 FVKESK. Generated by immunoSEQ multiplex PCR, the TCRdb table keeps only in-frame clones and is missing some. The sample records about 170,000 clones, approximately 83% being singletons. This clone came up once. The sequence derives from a man aged 70-80 years with active or convalescent COVID-19. This sequence joins TRBV14 and TRBJ2-6; weak D call: TRBD2 (6 bases). Source material: peripheral blood. CDR3 sequence (DNA): TGTGCCAGCAGCCAAATGGGTCGGGGGAACTCTGGGGCCAACGTCCTGACTTTC. This sequence encodes CASSQMGRGNSGANVLTF.